The subject of this entry is one T cell receptor beta chain. The table lists this clonotype with many counts. Its antigen target is currently unknown. The input lacks base qualities; no much larger clone sits a single base away. This sample is part of a study of regulatory T cells in long-lasting Graves disease (dated by TCRdb to the early 2020s). In terms of the full investigation: Persistent Graves' disease meant more than 5 years of antithyroid drug treatment with TSH receptor autoantibodies that stayed positive. On average, persistent Graves' disease patients in the clinical cohort had been on antithyroid drugs for roughly 11 years. Persistent Graves' disease patients were compared with newly diagnosed Graves' disease patients by peripheral blood TCR sequencing and RNA sequencing. TCR sequencing covered around 13 persistent and around 20 newly diagnosed Graves' disease patients, around 33 samples in total. The study took place in China and was registered as a clinical trial.

Here is what the overall study found, with its caveats: Sequencing and analysis were restricted to the TCR beta chain. As a limitation, the authors acknowledged that the small sample size may reduce accuracy. More public clonotypes were shared among persistent patients (under 3,000) than among newly diagnosed patients (966). Because the primary lesion, thyroid tissue, could not be accessed, the study looked at peripheral blood alone. Compared with newly diagnosed patients, persistent Graves' disease patients had lower TCR Shannon entropy and fewer highly expanded clones, which suggests clonal expansion.

Library preparation employed multiplex PCR. Sequenced using an Illumina HiSeq 4000. iRepertoire HTBI primers and Arm-PCR amplification of CDR3 regions were used to construct TCR beta libraries. Before sequencing, the PCR products underwent gel purification. The authors' analysis ran thus. Gene usage analysis of CDR3 amino acid clonotypes used the approximately 62 TRBV and about 15 TRBJ segments found across samples. COPE and FqMerger were used to merge the filtered high-quality paired reads into contigs. BLAST was used to align contigs to the IMGT TRBV, TRBD and TRBJ reference genes, and CDR3 was defined following IMGT. Clonotypes above 0.1% frequency were classified as highly expanded clones. Repertoire diversity was measured by Shannon entropy, and V-J evenness by the Gini coefficient. Public clonotypes were defined as clonotypes shared by more than one individual. The raw public data were reprocessed by TCRdb itself: fastp quality trimming at Q25, MiXCR clonotype calling, in-frame beta chains only. Rows matching on CDR3 protein sequence are summarized as one entry with the most common DNA and genes. The V and J calls shown here were made by TCRdb, not taken from the authors' results. This sample comprises 300,000 to 350,000 distinct CDR3 sequences, around 20% of them detected only once. The top ten constitute roughly 27% of the sample.

Interpreted using the paper, the time point label stands for: persistent/refractory GD, antithyroid drugs over 5 years with positive TRAb. For both TCR sequencing and RNA sequencing, RNA was extracted from PBMCs in TRIzol. The diagnosis of Graves' disease followed American Thyroid Association guidelines. The patients came from an endocrinology department in Xi'an, China. Each patient gave 8.5 to 9.5 milliliters of peripheral blood, collected in an EDTA anticoagulant tube. Ficoll Paque Plus density gradient separation was used to isolate PBMCs, and no additional T cell sorting was done. An Agilent 2100 Bioanalyzer and agarose gel were used to check RNA quality, and a NanoDrop 2000 was used to measure RNA concentration. This specimen consisted of peripheral blood mononuclear cells (PBMCs), obtained when the disease was refractory, from a patient treated with antithyroid drugs. This TCR came from a female donor with Graves disease.

The CDR3 here reads CAISESKAIALTMGYGYTF. The sequenced DNA is TGTGCCATCAGTGAGTCGAAGGCTATCGCACTGACGATGGGGTATGGCTACACCTTC. Here the chain combines TRBV10-3 and TRBJ1-2, with the identity of the D gene unclear. The junction shows trimming of 0 bases on V and 5 bases on J, plus 25 bases between the germline ends. The CDR1 and CDR2 encoded by the germline V gene are ENHRY and SYGVKD. The CDR3 covers 19 residues, taking in both the cysteine and the phenylalanine. Only CDR3 DNA is held: 57 bases, read in frame from base 1.